The clone carrying this T cell receptor beta chain has at least ten counts. The antigen is not known. This sample is drawn from a study of T cells in Graves' hyperthyroidism and ophthalmopathy. Findings of the study overall: Ophthalmopathy stood apart from stable hyperthyroidism in a 13 V-J model.

TCR beta CDR3 region amplification was performed from RNA transcripts. The TCR CDR3 first-round RT-PCR relied on the HTBI primer set. TCRdb re-called the multiplex PCR reads through MiXCR, storing one row per CDR3 protein. Here the sample spans fewer than 650,000 distinct CDR3 sequences, roughly 45% being singletons. The CDR3 contains 14 residues. The V gene's germline CDR1 is SNHLY and CDR2 FYNNEI. With 8 bases clipped from V and 4 bases from J, the junction kept 10 bases outside the gene matches. This clonotype was obtained from an adult woman with Graves' disease, either hyperthyroidism or ophthalmopathy (not recorded which). Source material: peripheral blood or thyroid tissue (not recorded which). The chain links TRBV2 to TRBJ1-1, with 7 bases identical to TRBD1. The CDR3 region has the DNA TGTGCCAGCTCACCGGGACAGCTGACCACTGAAGCTTTCTTT. The encoded protein is CASSPGQLTTEAFF.